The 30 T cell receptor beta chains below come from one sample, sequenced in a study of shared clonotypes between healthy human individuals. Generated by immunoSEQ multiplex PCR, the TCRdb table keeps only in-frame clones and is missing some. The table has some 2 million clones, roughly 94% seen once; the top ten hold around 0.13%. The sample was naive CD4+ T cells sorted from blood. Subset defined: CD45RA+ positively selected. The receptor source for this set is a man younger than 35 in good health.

The CDR3 nucleotides are TGTGCCAGTAGTGCGAGGGTGGAGAATCCTGGAAACACCATATATTTT. It is translated as CASSARVENPGNTIYF. This chain links TRBV19 with TRBJ1-3; D ambiguous. CDR3 length: 16 amino acids. Trimming removed 5 bases from V and 2 bases from J, with 16 bases in between. Germline V CDR1 and CDR2: LNHDA, SQIVND (reference sequence).

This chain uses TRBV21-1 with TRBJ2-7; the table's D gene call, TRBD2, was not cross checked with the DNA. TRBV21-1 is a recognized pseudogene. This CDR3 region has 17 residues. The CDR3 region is CASSPAGTSGGSYEQYF. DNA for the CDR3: TGTGCCAGCAGTCCTGCCGGGACTAGCGGGGGGTCCTACGAGCAGTACTTC.

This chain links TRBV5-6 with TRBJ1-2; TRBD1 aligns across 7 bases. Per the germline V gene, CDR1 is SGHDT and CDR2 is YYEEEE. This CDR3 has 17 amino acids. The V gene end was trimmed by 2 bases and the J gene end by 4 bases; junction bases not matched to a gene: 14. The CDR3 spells CASSFLTGANSFYGYTF. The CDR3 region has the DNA TGTGCCAGCAGCTTTTTAACAGGGGCGAATTCGTTCTATGGCTACACCTTC.

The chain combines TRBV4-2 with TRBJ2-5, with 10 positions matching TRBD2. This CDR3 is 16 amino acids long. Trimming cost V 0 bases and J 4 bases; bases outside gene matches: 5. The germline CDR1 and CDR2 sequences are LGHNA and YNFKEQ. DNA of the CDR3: TGTGCCAGCAGCCAAGACAGCGGGGGGGCACTAGAGACCCAGTACTTC. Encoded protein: CASSQDSGGALETQYF.

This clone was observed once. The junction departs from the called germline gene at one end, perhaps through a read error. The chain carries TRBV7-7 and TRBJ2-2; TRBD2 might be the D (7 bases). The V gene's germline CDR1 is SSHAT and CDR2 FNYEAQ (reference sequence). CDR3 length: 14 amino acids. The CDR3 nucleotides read TGTGCTAGCAGCAAGAACGGGGGGCCCGGGGAGCTGTTTTTT. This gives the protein CASSKNGGPGELFF.

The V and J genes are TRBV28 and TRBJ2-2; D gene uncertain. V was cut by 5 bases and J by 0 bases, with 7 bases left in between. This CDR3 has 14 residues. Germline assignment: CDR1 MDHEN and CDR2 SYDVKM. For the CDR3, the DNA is TGTGCCAGCAGTCCCCGCGCGAACACCGGGGAGCTGTTTTTT. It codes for CASSPRANTGELFF.

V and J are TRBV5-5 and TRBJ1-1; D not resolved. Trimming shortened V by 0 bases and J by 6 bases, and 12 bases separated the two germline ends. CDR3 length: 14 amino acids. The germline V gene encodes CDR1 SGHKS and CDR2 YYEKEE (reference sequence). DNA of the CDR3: TGTGCCAGCAGCTTGGTGGTTGGTATTCCTGAAGCTTTCTTT. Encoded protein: CASSLVVGIPEAFF.

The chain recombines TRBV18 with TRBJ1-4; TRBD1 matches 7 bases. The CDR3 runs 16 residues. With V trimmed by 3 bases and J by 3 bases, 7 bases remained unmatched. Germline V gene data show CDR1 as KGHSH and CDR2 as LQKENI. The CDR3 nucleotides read TGTGCCAGCTCACCTGGACAGGTTCGGGCTAATGAAAAACTGTTTTTT. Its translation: CASSPGQVRANEKLFF.

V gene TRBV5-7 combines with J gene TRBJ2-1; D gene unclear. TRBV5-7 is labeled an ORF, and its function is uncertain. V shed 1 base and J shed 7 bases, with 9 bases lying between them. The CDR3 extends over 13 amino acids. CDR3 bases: TGTGCCAGCAGCTTGCTTCCAAGAAATGAGCAGTTCTTC. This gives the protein CASSLLPRNEQFF.

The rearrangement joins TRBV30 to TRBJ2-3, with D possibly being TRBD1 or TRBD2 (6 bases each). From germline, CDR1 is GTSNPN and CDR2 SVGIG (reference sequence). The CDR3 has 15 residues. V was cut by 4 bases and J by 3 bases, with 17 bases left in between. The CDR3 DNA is TGTGCCTGGAATTGGGGGGCTAGCGAGACAGATACGCAGTATTTT. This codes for CAWNWGASETDTQYF.

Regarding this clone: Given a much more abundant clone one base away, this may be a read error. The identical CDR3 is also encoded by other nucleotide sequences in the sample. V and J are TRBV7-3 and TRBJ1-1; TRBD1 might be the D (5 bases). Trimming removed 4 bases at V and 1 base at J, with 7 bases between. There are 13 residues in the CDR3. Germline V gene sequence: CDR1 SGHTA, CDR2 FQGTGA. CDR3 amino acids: CASSSQENTEAFF. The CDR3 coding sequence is TGTGCCAGCAGCTCACAGGAGAACACTGAAGCTTTCTTT.

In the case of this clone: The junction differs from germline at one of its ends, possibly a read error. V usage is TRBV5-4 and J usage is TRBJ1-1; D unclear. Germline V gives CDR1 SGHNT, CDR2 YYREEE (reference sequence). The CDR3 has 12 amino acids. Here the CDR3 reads CASGLGFTEAFF. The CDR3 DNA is TGTGCCAGCGGCTTGGGGTTCACTGAAGCTTTCTTT.

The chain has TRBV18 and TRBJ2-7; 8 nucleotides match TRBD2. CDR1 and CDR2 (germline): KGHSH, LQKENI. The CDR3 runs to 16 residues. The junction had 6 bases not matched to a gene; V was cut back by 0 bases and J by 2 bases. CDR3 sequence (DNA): TGTGCCAGCTCACCACCGGGAGCGGGAGCGACCTACGAGCAGTACTTC. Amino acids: CASSPPGAGATYEQYF.

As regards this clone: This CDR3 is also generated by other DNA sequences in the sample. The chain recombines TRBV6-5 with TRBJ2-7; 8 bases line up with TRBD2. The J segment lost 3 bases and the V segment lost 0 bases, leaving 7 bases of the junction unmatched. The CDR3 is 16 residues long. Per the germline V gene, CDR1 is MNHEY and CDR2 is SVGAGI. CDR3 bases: TGTGCCAGCAGTTACTCCGGGCTAGCGGGTAACTACGAGCAGTACTTC. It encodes CASSYSGLAGNYEQYF.

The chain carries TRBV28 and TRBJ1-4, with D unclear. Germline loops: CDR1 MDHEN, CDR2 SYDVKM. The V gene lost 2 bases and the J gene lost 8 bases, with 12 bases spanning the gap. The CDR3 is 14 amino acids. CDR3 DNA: TGTGCCAGCAGTTTAGCGCAAGGAGGGGAAAAACTGTTTTTT. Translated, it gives CASSLAQGGEKLFF.

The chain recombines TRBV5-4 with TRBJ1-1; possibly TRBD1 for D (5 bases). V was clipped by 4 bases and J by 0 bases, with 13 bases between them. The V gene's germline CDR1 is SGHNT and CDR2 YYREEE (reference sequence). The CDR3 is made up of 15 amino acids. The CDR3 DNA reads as TGTGCCAGCAGCCCAACAGGACTCATGAACACTGAAGCTTTCTTT. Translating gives CASSPTGLMNTEAFF.

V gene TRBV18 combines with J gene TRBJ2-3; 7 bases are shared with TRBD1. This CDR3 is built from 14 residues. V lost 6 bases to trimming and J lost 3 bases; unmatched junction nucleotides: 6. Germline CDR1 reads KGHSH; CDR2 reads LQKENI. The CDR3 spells CASSSDRITDTQYF. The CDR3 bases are TGTGCCAGCTCTTCGGACAGGATAACAGATACGCAGTATTTT.

In DNA, the CDR3 is TGTGCCAGCAGCTTGGACGGGACAGGGCCTGATACGCAGTATTTT. Translating gives CASSLDGTGPDTQYF. This sequence joins TRBV5-5 and TRBJ2-3, with TRBD1 matching over 9 bases. The length of the CDR3 is 15 residues. Trimming at V came to 0 bases and at J to 6 bases, leaving 5 bases not matched to a gene. CDR1 is SGHKS, CDR2 YYEKEE, per germline (reference sequence).

The CDR3 nucleotides are TGTGCCAGCAGCTTAAGAGAGACTGGGACCCAGTACTTC. Its protein product is CASSLRETGTQYF. This chain connects TRBV7-2 to TRBJ2-5; D is unclear. CDR1 SGHTA and CDR2 FQGNSA come from the germline V gene. V was trimmed by 2 bases and J by 7 bases, leaving 11 bases between them. The CDR3 has 13 residues.

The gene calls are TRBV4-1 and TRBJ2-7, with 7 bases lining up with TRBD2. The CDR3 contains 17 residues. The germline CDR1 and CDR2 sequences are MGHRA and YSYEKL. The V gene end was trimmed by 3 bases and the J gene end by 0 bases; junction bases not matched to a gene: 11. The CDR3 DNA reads TGCGCCAGCAGCCATCCTCAGGCGGGAGCATTCTCCTACGAGCAGTACTTC. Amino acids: CASSHPQAGAFSYEQYF.

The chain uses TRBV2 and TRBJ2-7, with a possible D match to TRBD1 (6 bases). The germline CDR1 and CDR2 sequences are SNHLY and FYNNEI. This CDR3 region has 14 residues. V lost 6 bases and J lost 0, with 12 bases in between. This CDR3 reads CASRGTLSSYEQYF. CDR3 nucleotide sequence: TGTGCCAGCAGGGGGACACTTAGCTCCTACGAGCAGTACTTC.

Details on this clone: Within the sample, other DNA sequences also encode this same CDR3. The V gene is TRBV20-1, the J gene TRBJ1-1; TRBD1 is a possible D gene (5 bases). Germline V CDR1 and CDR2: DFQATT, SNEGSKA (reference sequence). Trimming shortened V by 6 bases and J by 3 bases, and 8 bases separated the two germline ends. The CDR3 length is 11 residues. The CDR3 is CSASRDTEAFF. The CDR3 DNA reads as TGCAGTGCAAGCAGGGACACTGAAGCTTTCTTT.

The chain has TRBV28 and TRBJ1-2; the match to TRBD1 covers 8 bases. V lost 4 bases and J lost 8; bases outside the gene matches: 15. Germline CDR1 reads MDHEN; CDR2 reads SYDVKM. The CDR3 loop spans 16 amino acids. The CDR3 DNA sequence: TGTGCCAGCAGTTCCGGACAGGGCCTCTTTATGGAAGGCTACACCTTC. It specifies CASSSGQGLFMEGYTF.

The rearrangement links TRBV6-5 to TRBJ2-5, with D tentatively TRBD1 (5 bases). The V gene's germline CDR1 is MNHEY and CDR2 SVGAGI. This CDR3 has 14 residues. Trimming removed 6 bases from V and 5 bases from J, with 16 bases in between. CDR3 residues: CASRPDKYHETQYF. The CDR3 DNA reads TGTGCCAGCAGACCGGACAAATATCATGAGACCCAGTACTTC.

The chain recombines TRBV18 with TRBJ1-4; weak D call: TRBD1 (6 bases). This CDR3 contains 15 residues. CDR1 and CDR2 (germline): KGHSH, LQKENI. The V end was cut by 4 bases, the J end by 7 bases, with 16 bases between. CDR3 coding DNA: TGTGCCAGCTCACTCCGGGACACTTATACTGAAAAACTGTTTTTT. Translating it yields CASSLRDTYTEKLFF.

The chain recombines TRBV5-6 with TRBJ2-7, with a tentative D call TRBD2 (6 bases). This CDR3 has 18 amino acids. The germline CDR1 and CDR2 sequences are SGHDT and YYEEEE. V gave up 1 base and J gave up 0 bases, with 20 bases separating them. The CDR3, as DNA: TGTGCCAGCAGCTTGACCCCGTATAGCGGCCTTAGCTCCTACGAGCAGTACTTC. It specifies CASSLTPYSGLSSYEQYF.

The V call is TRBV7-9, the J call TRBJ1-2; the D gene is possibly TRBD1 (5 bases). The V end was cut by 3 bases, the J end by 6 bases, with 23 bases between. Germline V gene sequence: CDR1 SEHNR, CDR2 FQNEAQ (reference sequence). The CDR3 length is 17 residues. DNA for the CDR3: TGTGCCAGCAGCTTCCTGAGTACGGGGGGTCAGCGGGATGGCTACACCTTC. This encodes CASSFLSTGGQRDGYTF.

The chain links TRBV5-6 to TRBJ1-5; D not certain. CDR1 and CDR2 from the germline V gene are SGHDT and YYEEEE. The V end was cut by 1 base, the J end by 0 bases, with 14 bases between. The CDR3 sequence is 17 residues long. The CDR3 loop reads CASSLFQLSNSNQPQHF. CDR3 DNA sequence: TGTGCCAGCAGCTTGTTCCAGCTATCTAATAGCAATCAGCCCCAGCATTTT.

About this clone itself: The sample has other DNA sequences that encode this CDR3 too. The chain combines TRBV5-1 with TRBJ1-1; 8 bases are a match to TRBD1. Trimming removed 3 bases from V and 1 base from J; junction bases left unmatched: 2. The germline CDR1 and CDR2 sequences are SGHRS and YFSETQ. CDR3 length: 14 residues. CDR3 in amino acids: CASSWGQANTEAFF. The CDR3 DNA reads TGCGCCAGCAGCTGGGGACAGGCGAACACTGAAGCTTTCTTT.

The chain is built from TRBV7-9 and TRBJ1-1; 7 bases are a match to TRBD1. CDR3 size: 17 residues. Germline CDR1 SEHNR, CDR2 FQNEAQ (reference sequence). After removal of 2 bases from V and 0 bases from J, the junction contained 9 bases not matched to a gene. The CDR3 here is CASSLNVWGQLNTEAFF. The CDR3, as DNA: TGTGCCAGCAGCTTAAACGTTTGGGGACAGCTGAACACTGAAGCTTTCTTT.